The following is a TCR beta chain sequence with its context. The sample originates from a study of T cell changes during pregnancy in multiple sclerosis. Produced via immunoSEQ multiplex PCR; TCRdb's table is partial and in-frame only. Of some 40,000 clones in the sample, more than 70% were seen once. Germline V lookup: CDR1 SGHAT, CDR2 FQNNGV. V trimming: 10 bases; J trimming: 4 bases; junction bases outside the gene matches: 15. CDR3 size: 15 residues. The chain links TRBV11-2 to TRBJ1-2, with 7 bases lining up with TRBD1. The TCR was taken from a female donor with multiple sclerosis, enrolled in a pregnancy study. Sequencing was performed on CD8+ T cells from peripheral blood mononuclear cells, taken in the first trimester of pregnancy. The CDR3 loop is CATLEQGTQSYGYTF. In DNA form, the CDR3 reads TGTGCCACCCTAGAACAGGGGACTCAGTCCTATGGCTACACCTTC.